The T cell receptor (beta chain) under discussion was sequenced for a study of identical twins. Study-level findings and limits: Possibly, invariant MAIT and iNKT cells partly confounded zero-insertion analyses. Compared with models, monozygotic twins showed more out-of-frame TCR alpha sharing. Surplus twin overlap in beta out-of-frame sequences was less pronounced.

V was shortened by 4 bases and J by 4 bases, with 11 bases between the two germline ends. The CDR3 contains 14 residues. The germline V gene has CDR1 MNHEY and CDR2 SVGAGI. A remark on this clonotype: Its antigen is as yet unknown.

TCRdb reprocessed the 5' RACE reads with MiXCR, giving one entry per CDR3 protein. There are hundreds of thousands of distinct CDR3 sequences in the sample; around 7% occur only once, and 3% to 4.5% lies in the top ten. These records were also assigned to another study, of yellow fever vaccine responses in identical twins.

Sequences were obtained from memory (CD45RO+) T cells sorted from blood. The genes are TRBV6-5 and TRBJ2-1, with D perhaps TRBD2 (6 bases). The receptor comes from a woman aged 18-29 years in good health. The CDR3 DNA sequence: TGTGCCAGCAGTTTTAGCGGACCATACAATGAGCAGTTCTTC. Its protein product is CASSFSGPYNEQFF.